The 16 T cell receptor beta chains listed next were all sequenced from one sample in a study of cytomegalovirus exposure and HLA in healthy donors. With 60 Vbeta and 13 Jbeta primers, the PCR was carried out. Data came from immunoSEQ multiplex PCR; TCRdb stores just in-frame clones and leaves some out. The table records over 95,000 clones, 75% to 80% of them present only once. Sample: PBMCs. The origin of the receptors is a woman aged 40 to 49 in good health and CMV-seropositive.

This clone has more than one count but fewer than ten. The V call is TRBV2, the J call TRBJ2-1, with D possibly being TRBD2 (6 bases). Trimming pared 5 bases from V and 7 bases from J, leaving 21 bases between. Germline lookup yields CDR1 SNHLY and CDR2 FYNNEI. This CDR3 contains 16 residues. CDR3 protein: CASSTLRDSLKNEQFF. DNA for the CDR3: TGTGCCAGCAGTACGCTCCGGGACTCCCTAAAAAATGAGCAGTTCTTC.

The chain combines TRBV11-2 with TRBJ2-3, with unresolved D. This CDR3 spans 14 amino acids. CDR1 and CDR2 (germline): SGHAT, FQNNGV. With 1 base removed from V and 2 bases from J, the gap between germline ends came to 7 bases. The CDR3 loop reads CASSLVQATDTQYF. The CDR3 DNA is TGTGCCAGCAGCTTAGTCCAAGCCACAGATACGCAGTATTTT.

The chain joins TRBV27 to TRBJ1-4, with 8 bases that match TRBD1. Germline values: CDR1 MNHEY, CDR2 SMNVEV (reference sequence). V shed 4 bases, J shed 1 base, and the junction held 5 bases outside the gene matches. The CDR3 is 16 residues long. The CDR3 reads CASSSQGAGTNEKLFF. CDR3 in DNA: TGTGCCAGCAGTTCCCAGGGGGCAGGAACTAATGAAAAACTGTTTTTT.

The CDR3 coding sequence is TGCGCCAGCAGCTTGGAAGGGAGGGCGGAGCAGTTCTTC. Its protein is CASSLEGRAEQFF. The chain recombines TRBV5-1 with TRBJ2-1, with 7 bases matching TRBD2. CDR3 length equals 13 residues. Germline V lookup: CDR1 SGHRS, CDR2 YFSETQ. V gave up 0 bases and J gave up 10 bases; unmatched junction bases: 4.

Here the CDR3 DNA reads TGTGCCTGGAGTTCTGGCGGGATGGGACGATGGGAGCAGTACTTC. This gives the protein CAWSSGGMGRWEQYF. The chain joins TRBV30 to TRBJ2-7, with a weak D call TRBD2 (6 bases). Trimming left V 2 bases short and J 7 bases short, with 21 bases between. In germline, CDR1 is GTSNPN, CDR2 SVGIG (reference sequence). This CDR3 is built from 15 residues. Full variable domain (missing parts from reference TRBV30 and TRBJ2-7): SQTIHQWPATLVQPVGSPLSLECTVEGTSNPNLYWYRQAAGRGLQLLFYSVGIGQISSEVPQNLSASRPQDRQFILSSKKLLLSDSGFYLCAWSSGGMGRWEQYFGPGTRLTVT.

The V call is TRBV6-5, the J call TRBJ1-2; a weak D match, TRBD1 (6 bases). V lost 7 bases and J 7 bases, leaving 19 bases between the germline ends. The CDR3 spans 14 residues. Germline V lookup: CDR1 MNHEY, CDR2 SVGAGI. The CDR3 nucleotides are TGTGCCAGCAAAGTCCCCCAGGGGATGGGTGGCTACACCTTC. It is translated as CASKVPQGMGGYTF.

The V gene is TRBV6-5, the J gene TRBJ2-1, with TRBD2 as a possible D gene (5 bases). The CDR3 has 14 residues. Germline assignment: CDR1 MNHEY and CDR2 SVGAGI. Trimming took off 2 bases at V and 7 bases at J, with 12 bases between the two ends. This CDR3 reads CASSYASRVNEQFF. CDR3 nucleotide sequence: TGTGCCAGCAGTTACGCGTCGAGGGTGAATGAGCAGTTCTTC.

J is TRBJ1-3 and V is TRBV4-1; D perhaps matches TRBD1 (5 bases). The CDR3 has 15 residues. Germline V gene data show CDR1 as MGHRA and CDR2 as YSYEKL. Trimming took off 0 bases at V and 10 bases at J, with 16 bases between the two ends. The CDR3, as DNA: TGCGCCAGCAGCCAAGATTCTAGCGGCAGGGAGACCATATATTTT. Protein: CASSQDSSGRETIYF.

This chain joins TRBV19 and TRBJ1-4; D might be TRBD1 (6 bases). CDR3 length equals 15 residues. CDR1 is LNHDA and CDR2 is SQIVND in the germline V gene (reference sequence). Trimming pared 5 bases from V and 7 bases from J, leaving 17 bases between. The CDR3 DNA follows: TGTGCCAGTAGTCCGGTACAGGGAGGGAGTGAAAAACTGTTTTTT. Its protein is CASSPVQGGSEKLFF.

V usage is TRBV2 and J usage is TRBJ2-2; possibly TRBD2 for D (6 bases). Per the germline V gene, CDR1 is SNHLY and CDR2 is FYNNEI. CDR3 length: 13 amino acids. The ends were cut back, 6 bases at V and 7 bases at J, with 12 bases in the middle. CDR3 amino acids: CASSVGGVGELFF. In DNA form, the CDR3 reads TGTGCCAGCAGCGTCGGGGGAGTCGGGGAGCTGTTTTTT.

The chain carries TRBV30 and TRBJ1-1; 7 nucleotides align to TRBD1. Trimming cost V 0 bases and J 3 bases; bases outside gene matches: 1. In germline, CDR1 is GTSNPN, CDR2 SVGIG (reference sequence). This CDR3 is 13 amino acids long. The CDR3 coding sequence is TGTGCCTGGAGTGTCGGACAGGACACTGAAGCTTTCTTT. This gives the protein CAWSVGQDTEAFF.

CDR3 region: CASSPMGGGANTQYF. The DNA of the CDR3 is TGTGCCAGCAGCCCCATGGGCGGGGGGGCAAATACGCAGTATTTT. This chain links TRBV11-2 with TRBJ2-3, with TRBD2 matching over 9 bases. Per the germline V gene, CDR1 is SGHAT and CDR2 is FQNNGV. The CDR3 contains 15 residues. V was pared by 5 bases and J by 7 bases, with 10 bases of the junction left unmatched.

The chain couples TRBV1 to TRBJ2-7; the DNA was not used to check the table's D call, TRBD2. TRBV1 has pseudogene status. The CDR3 is 17 residues long. The CDR3: CTSSQDGRRGRGYEQYF. CDR3 bases: TGCACCAGCAGCCAAGATGGGCGGCGGGGGCGAGGGTACGAGCAGTACTTC.

This clone has only one observation. The genes are TRBV10-3 and TRBJ2-3; no clear D gene. Looked up from germline, CDR1 is ENHRY and CDR2 is SYGVKD. The CDR3 length is 11 residues. V shed 6 bases and J shed 6 bases, with 7 bases lying between them. CDR3 sequence: CAISELDTQYF. The CDR3 region has the DNA TGTGCCATCAGCGAACTGGATACGCAGTATTTT.

The V call is TRBV7-9, the J call TRBJ1-1; D perhaps matches TRBD1 (6 bases). CDR1 is SEHNR and CDR2 is FQNEAQ in the germline V gene (reference sequence). The V end lost 4 bases, the J end lost 5 bases, and 20 bases lay between the germline ends. CDR3 length: 16 residues. CDR3 sequence reads: CASSSRDTSRGTEAFF. The DNA for the CDR3 is TGTGCCAGCAGCTCCCGGGACACCTCAAGAGGGACTGAAGCTTTCTTT.

This clone was seen once. The chain recombines TRBV30 with TRBJ1-2; TRBD1 is a possible D gene (6 bases). CDR1 is GTSNPN and CDR2 is SVGIG in the germline V gene (reference sequence). This CDR3 has 13 amino acids. V lost 3 bases, J lost 7 bases, and 15 bases lay in between. CDR3 residues: CAWRWSQGSGYTF. The CDR3 DNA reads as TGTGCCTGGAGATGGTCACAGGGATCTGGCTACACCTTC. Full variable domain (outside the CDR3, taken from reference TRBV30 and TRBJ1-2): SQTIHQWPATLVQPVGSPLSLECTVEGTSNPNLYWYRQAAGRGLQLLFYSVGIGQISSEVPQNLSASRPQDRQFILSSKKLLLSDSGFYLCAWRWSQGSGYTFGSGTRLTVV.